Presented here are 2 T cell receptor beta chains from one specimen sequenced in a study of shared clonotypes between healthy human individuals (dated by TCRdb to about 2020). Libraries were made using the immunoSEQ multiplex PCR assay. Held by TCRdb, this immuneACCESS table contains in-frame sequences only and omits some clones. Under half of the omission traces to an unresolved V gene where checked; the cause of the rest is unknown. The sample has over 950,000 clones on record, approximately 77% of them singletons. The ten largest clones represent roughly 0.82% of the sample. The source material was memory CD4+ T cells from PBMCs. The sample's cell subset or site label is to be understood as: CD45RA-negative fraction. These receptors all stem from a man aged 18-30 years in good health. Some clones in this sample may be carry-over from other donors' samples.

The rearrangement uses TRBV6-1 and TRBJ2-1; the match to TRBD2 covers 10 bases. J was trimmed by 5 bases and V by 3 bases; bases with no gene match: 7. The CDR3 has 16 residues. Germline V gene data show CDR1 as MNHNS and CDR2 as SASEGT. The CDR3 protein is CASSDSGRAADNEQFF. Written as DNA, the CDR3 is TGTGCCAGCAGTGACAGCGGGAGGGCCGCTGACAATGAGCAGTTCTTC.

In this sample, this clone turned up once. This sequence joins TRBV6-5 and TRBJ1-5, with 7 bases lining up with TRBD1. The CDR3 has 14 amino acids. Germline trimming cut 6 bases from V and 7 bases from J; bases unmatched to any gene: 9. CDR1 is MNHEY, CDR2 SVGAGI, per germline. CDR3 coding DNA: TGTGCCAGCAGCCCGGGGGGAGGGGGCCAGCCCCAGCATTTT. Encoded protein: CASSPGGGGQPQHF.